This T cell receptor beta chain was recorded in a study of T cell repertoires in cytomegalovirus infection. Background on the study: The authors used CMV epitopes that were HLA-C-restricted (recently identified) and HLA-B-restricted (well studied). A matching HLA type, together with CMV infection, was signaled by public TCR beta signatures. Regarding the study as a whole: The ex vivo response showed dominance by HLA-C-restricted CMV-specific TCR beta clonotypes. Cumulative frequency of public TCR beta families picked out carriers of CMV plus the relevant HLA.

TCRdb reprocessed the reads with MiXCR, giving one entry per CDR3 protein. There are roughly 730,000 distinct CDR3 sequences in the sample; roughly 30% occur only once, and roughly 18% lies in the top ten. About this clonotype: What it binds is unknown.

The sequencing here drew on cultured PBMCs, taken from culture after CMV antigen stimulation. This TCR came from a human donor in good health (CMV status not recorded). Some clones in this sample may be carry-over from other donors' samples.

CDR3 sequence: CASSLALGGTNYGYTF. The CDR3 DNA reads TGTGCCAGCAGTTTAGCGCTAGGGGGGACTAACTATGGCTACACCTTC. The chain is built from TRBV12-3 or TRBV12-4 and TRBJ1-2, with D possibly TRBD1 on 6 matching bases. The CDR3 sequence is 16 residues long. The ends were cut back, 0 bases at V and 0 bases at J, with 11 bases in the middle.